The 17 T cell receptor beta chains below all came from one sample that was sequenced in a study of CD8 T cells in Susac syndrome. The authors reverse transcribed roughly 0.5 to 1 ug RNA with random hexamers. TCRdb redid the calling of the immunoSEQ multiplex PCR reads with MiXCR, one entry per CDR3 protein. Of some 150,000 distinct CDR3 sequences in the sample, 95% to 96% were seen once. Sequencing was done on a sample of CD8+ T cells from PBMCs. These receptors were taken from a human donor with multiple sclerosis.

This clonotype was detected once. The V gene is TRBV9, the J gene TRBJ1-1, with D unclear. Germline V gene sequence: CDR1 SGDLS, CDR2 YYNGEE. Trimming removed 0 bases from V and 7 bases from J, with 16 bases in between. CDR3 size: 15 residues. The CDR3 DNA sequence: TGTGCCAGCAGCGTAGGGGGATCCCCGGATGGTGAAGCTTTCTTT. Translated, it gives CASSVGGSPDGEAFF.

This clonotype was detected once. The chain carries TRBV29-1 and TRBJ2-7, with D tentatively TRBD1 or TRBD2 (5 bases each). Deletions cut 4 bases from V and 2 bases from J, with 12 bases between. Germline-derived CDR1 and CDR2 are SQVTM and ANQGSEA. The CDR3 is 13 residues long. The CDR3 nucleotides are TGCAGCGTTGTAGGGACCCTCGCCTACGAGCAGTACTTC. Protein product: CSVVGTLAYEQYF.

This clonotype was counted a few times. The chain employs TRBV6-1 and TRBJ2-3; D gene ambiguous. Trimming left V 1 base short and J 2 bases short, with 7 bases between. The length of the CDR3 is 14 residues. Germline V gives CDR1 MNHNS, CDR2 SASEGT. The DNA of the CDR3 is TGTGCCAGCAGTGAAGGGGTGTACACAGATACGCAGTATTTT. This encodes CASSEGVYTDTQYF.

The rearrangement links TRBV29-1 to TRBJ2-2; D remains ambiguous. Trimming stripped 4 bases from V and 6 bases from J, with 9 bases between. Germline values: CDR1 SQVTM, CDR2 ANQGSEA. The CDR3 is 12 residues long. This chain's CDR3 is CSVVIWSGELFF. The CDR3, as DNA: TGCAGCGTTGTAATCTGGTCCGGGGAGCTGTTTTTT.

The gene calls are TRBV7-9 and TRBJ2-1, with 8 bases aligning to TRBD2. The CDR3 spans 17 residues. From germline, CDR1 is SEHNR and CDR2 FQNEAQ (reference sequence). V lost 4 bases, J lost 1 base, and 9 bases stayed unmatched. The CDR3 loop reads CASSWVIAGSSYNEQFF. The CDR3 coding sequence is TGTGCCAGCAGCTGGGTTATAGCGGGGTCGTCCTACAATGAGCAGTTCTTC.

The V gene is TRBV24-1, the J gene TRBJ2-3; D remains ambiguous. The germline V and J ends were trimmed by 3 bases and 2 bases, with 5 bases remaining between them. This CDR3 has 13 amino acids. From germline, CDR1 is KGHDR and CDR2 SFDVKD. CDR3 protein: CATSDLLTDTQYF. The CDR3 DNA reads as TGTGCCACCAGTGATCTCCTCACAGATACGCAGTATTTT.

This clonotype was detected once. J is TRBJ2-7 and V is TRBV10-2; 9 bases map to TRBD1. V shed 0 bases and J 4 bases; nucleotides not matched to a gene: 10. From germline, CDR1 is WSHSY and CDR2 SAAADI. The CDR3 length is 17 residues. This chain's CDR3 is CASSESKAGQGLYEQYF. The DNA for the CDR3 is TGCGCCAGCAGTGAGTCCAAGGCCGGACAGGGGCTTTACGAGCAGTACTTC.

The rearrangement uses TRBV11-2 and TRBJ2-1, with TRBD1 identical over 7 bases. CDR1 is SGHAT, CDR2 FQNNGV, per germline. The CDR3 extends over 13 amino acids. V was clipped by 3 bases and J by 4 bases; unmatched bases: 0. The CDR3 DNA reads TGTGCCAGCAGCTTGACAGGGTACAATGAGCAGTTCTTC. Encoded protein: CASSLTGYNEQFF.

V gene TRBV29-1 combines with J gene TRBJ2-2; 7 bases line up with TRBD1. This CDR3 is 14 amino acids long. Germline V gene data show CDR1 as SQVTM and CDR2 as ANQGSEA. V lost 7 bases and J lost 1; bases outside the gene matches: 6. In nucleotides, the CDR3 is TGCAGCGGATCGACAGGGAGGAACACCGGGGAGCTGTTTTTT. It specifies CSGSTGRNTGELFF.

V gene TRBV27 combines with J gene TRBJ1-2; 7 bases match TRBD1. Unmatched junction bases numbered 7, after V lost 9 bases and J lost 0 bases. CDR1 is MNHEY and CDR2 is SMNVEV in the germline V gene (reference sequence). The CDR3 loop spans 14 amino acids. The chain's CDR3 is CASRETGPNYGYTF. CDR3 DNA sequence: TGTGCCAGTCGGGAGACAGGGCCTAACTATGGCTACACCTTC.

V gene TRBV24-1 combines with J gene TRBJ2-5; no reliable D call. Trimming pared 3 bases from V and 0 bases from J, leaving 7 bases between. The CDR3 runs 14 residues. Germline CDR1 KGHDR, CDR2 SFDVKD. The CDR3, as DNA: TGTGCCACCAGTGATCCCGAGTACCAAGAGACCCAGTACTTC. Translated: CATSDPEYQETQYF.

The CDR3 spells CASSSGVADTQYF. The CDR3, as DNA: TGTGCCAGCAGTAGCGGGGTCGCAGATACGCAGTATTTT. The chain recombines TRBV2 with TRBJ2-3, with 7 bases identical to TRBD2. CDR1 and CDR2 (germline): SNHLY, FYNNEI. V was clipped by 5 bases and J by 4 bases; unmatched bases: 3. The CDR3 totals 13 residues.

In nucleotides, the CDR3 is TGTGCCAGTCAGAGGAATGGAGGCGTCTACGAGCAGTACGTC. Protein: CASQRNGGVYEQYV. V is TRBV6-6 and J is TRBJ2-7; a possible D gene is TRBD2 (5 bases). The CDR3 has 14 residues. Germline loops: CDR1 MNHNY, CDR2 SVGAGI (reference sequence). Trimming removed 9 bases from V and 3 bases from J, with 18 bases in between.

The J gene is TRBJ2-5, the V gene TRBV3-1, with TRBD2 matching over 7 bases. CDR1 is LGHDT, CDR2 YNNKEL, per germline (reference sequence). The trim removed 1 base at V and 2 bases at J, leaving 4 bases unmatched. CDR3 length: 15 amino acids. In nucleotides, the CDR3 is TGTGCCAGCAGCCAAGGGCTAGCGGAACAAGAGACCCAGTACTTC. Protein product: CASSQGLAEQETQYF.

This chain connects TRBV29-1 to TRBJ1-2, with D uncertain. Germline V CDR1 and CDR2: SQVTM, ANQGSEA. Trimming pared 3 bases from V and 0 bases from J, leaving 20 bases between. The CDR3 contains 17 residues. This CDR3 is CSVENSGSASANYGYTF. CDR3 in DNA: TGCAGCGTTGAGAACAGTGGAAGTGCGTCAGCTAACTATGGCTACACCTTC.

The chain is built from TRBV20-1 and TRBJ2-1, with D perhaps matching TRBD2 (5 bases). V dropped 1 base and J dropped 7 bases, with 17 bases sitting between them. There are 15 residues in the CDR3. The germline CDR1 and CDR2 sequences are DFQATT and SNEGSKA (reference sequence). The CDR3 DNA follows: TGCAGTGCTAGAGCGTTGGGCTTCCGGGGTAATGAGCAGTTCTTC. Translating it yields CSARALGFRGNEQFF.

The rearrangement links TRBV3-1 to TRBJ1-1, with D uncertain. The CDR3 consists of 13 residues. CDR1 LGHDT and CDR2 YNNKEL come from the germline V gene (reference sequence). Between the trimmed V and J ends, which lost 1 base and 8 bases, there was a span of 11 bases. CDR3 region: CASSQAGSAEAFF. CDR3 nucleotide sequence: TGTGCCAGCAGCCAAGCGGGCAGCGCAGAAGCTTTCTTT.